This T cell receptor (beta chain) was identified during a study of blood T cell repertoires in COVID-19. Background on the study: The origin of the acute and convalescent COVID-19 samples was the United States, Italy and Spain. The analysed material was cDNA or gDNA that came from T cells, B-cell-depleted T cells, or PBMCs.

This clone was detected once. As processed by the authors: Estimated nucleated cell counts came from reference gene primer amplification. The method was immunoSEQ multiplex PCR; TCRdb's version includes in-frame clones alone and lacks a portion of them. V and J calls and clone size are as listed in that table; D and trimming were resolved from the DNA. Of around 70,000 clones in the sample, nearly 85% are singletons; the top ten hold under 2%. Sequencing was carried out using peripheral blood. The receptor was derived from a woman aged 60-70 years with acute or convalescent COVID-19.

CDR3 sequence: CSVGGPAYEQYF. DNA for the CDR3: TGCAGCGTTGGAGGGCCGGCCTACGAGCAGTACTTC. V gene TRBV29-1 combines with J gene TRBJ2-7, with D maybe TRBD2 (5 bases). CDR1 SQVTM and CDR2 ANQGSEA come from the germline V gene. Trimming cost V 4 bases and J 2 bases, with 9 bases left between them. CDR3 length equals 12 residues.